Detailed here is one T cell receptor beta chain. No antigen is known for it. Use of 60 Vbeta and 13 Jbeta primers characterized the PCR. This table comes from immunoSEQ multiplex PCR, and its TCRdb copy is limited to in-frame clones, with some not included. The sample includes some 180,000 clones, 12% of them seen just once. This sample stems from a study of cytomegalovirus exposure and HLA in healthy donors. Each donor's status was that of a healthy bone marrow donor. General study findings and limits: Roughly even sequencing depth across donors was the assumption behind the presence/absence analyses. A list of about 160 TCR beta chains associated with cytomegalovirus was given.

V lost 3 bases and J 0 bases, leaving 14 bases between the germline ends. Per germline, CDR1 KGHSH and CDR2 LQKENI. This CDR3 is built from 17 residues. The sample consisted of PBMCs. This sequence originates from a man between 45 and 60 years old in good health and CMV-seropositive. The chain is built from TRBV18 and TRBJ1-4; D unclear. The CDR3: CASSPVGGFATNEKLFF. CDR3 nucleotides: TGTGCCAGCTCACCGGTAGGCGGATTTGCAACTAATGAAAAACTGTTTTTT.